Detailed here is one TCR beta chain. Germline CDR1 and CDR2: SGHRS and YFSETQ. J gave up 9 bases and V 1 base, and 10 bases lay outside the gene matches. CDR3 size: 16 residues. This sample stems from a study of Ad26.COV2.S vaccination and SARS-CoV-2 variants. The treatment: 15 to 20 received Ad26.COV2.S at low or high dose, single or two shots; roughly five received placebo; per-sample allocation not given. The samples date from day 63 after the first vaccine or placebo injection. Clones were sequenced by immunoSEQ multiplex PCR, and TCRdb holds only the in-frame ones, with some missing. The data show around 420,000 clones, approximately 87% seen once.

The chain recombines TRBV5-1 with TRBJ2-1; 10 nucleotides match TRBD1. Sequences were derived from peripheral blood, sampled in a trial of Ad26.COV2.S vaccine versus placebo. The source of this sequence is a person between 18 and 65 years old who received the Ad26.COV2.S COVID-19 vaccine or a placebo. In nucleotides, the CDR3 is TGCGCCAGCAGCTTGCGGCGACAGGGGGCAATCAGTGAGCAGTTCTTC. It specifies CASSLRRQGAISEQFF.